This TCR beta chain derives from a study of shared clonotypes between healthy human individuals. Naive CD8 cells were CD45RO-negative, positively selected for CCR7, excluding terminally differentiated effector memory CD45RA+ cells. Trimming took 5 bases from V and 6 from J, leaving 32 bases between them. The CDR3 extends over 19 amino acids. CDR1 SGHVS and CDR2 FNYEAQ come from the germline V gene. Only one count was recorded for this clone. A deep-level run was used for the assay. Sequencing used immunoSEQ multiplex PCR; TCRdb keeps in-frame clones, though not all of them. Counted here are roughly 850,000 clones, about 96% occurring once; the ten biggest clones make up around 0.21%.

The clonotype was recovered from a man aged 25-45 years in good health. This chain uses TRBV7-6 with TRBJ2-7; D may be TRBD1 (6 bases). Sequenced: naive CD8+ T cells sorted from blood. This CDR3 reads CASSPSKPSLQGIRIEQYF. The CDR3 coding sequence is TGTGCCAGCAGCCCCAGTAAACCGTCCCTGCAGGGGATACGGATCGAGCAGTACTTC. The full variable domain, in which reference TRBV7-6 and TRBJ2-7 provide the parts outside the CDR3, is GAGVSQSPRYKVTKRGQDVALRCDPISGHVSLYWYRQALGQGPEFLTYFNYEAQQDKSGLPNDRFSAERPEGSISTLTIQRTEQRDSAMYRCASSPSKPSLQGIRIEQYFGPGTRLTVT.